These 10 T cell receptor beta chains came from one sample sequenced in a study of T-cell memory formation after mild COVID-19. From the 5' RACE reads, TCRdb called clonotypes with MiXCR, one entry per CDR3 protein. The sample shows 350,000 or so distinct CDR3 sequences, approximately 12% of them seen only once. Sequenced material: PBMCs or a T cell subset sorted from them (not recorded which). The source is a man in his late teens or twenties who had mild COVID-19 (a few samples of this study predate the infection). Cell type and time point are not known.

This clonotype was counted ten times or more. The genes are TRBV7-9 and TRBJ1-3, with 9 bases identical to TRBD1. Trimming removed 5 bases from V and 8 bases from J; junction bases left unmatched: 4. This CDR3 spans 13 amino acids. Germline-derived CDR1 and CDR2 are SEHNR and FQNEAQ (reference sequence). CDR3 region: CASSRDRVDTIYF. CDR3 sequence (DNA): TGTGCCAGCAGCCGGGACAGGGTGGACACCATATATTTT.

The rearrangement links TRBV10-3 to TRBJ2-7, with D possibly being TRBD1 (5 bases). The CDR3 consists of 13 residues. Germline CDR1 and CDR2: ENHRY and SYGVKD. V was pared by 3 bases and J by 4 bases, with 10 bases between. Written as DNA, the CDR3 is TGTGCCATCAGTGAAGACAGATTGTACGAGCAGTACGTC. Residues: CAISEDRLYEQYV.

This clonotype was seen a few times. The chain couples TRBV27 to TRBJ2-1; D is unclear. V was pared by 5 bases and J by 7 bases, with 6 bases between. The CDR3 runs 11 residues. Germline-derived CDR1 and CDR2 are MNHEY and SMNVEV (reference sequence). CDR3 residues: CASSIANEQFF. The CDR3 nucleotides are TGTGCCAGCAGTATAGCAAATGAGCAGTTCTTC.

This clonotype was detected only a few times. J is TRBJ2-1 and V is TRBV4-1; 11 positions agree with TRBD2. The CDR3 loop spans 15 amino acids. The trim removed 6 bases at V and 5 bases at J, leaving 6 bases unmatched. Germline V lookup: CDR1 MGHRA, CDR2 YSYEKL. In DNA, the CDR3 is TGCGCCAGCAGACTCTCTAGCGGGGGGCACAATGAGCAGTTCTTC. Protein product: CASRLSSGGHNEQFF.

The chain is built from TRBV21-1 and TRBJ1-5. TRBV21-1 counts as a pseudogene. The CDR3 length is 10 residues. CDR3 amino acids: CASRAQPQHF. The DNA of the CDR3 is TGTGCCAGCAGGGCCCAGCCCCAGCATTTT.

This clonotype was seen only a few times. This rearrangement joins TRBV6-2 or TRBV6-3 to TRBJ2-3; no clear D. Germline CDR1 and CDR2: MNHEY and SVGEGT. The germline V and J ends were trimmed by 8 bases and 8 bases, with 8 bases remaining between them. The CDR3 totals 10 residues. In nucleotides, the CDR3 is TGTGCCAGCTCGGAGCGTACGCAGTATTTT. Its protein is CASSERTQYF.

V usage is TRBV20-1 and J usage is TRBJ1-2; tentative D call: TRBD1 (5 bases). The V gene lost 6 bases and the J gene lost 13 bases, with 21 bases spanning the gap. The CDR3 covers 12 residues. CDR1 and CDR2 (germline): DFQATT, SNEGSKA (reference sequence). In DNA, the CDR3 is TGCAGTGCCTTACCCGGGGCCGGCTATCGCACCTTC. This sequence encodes CSALPGAGYRTF.

This clonotype has at least ten counts. This chain joins TRBV29-1 and TRBJ2-2; TRBD1 is a possible D gene (6 bases). This CDR3 comprises 14 residues. Germline CDR1 reads SQVTM; CDR2 reads ANQGSEA. V shed 7 bases and J shed 7 bases, with 19 bases lying between them. CDR3 DNA sequence: TGCAGCGCTGGGGCCAGGGGAACAGGCGGGGAGCTGTTTTTT. This translates into CSAGARGTGGELFF.

This clonotype was detected only a few times. V is TRBV7-2 and J is TRBJ1-6; D unclear. The CDR3 runs to 15 residues. Germline assignment: CDR1 SGHTA and CDR2 FQGNSA. V gave up 4 bases and J gave up 8 bases, with 15 bases separating them. As DNA, the CDR3 is TGTGCCAGCAGCTCCACGCGGGTAGCGTATTCACCCCTCCACTTT. It specifies CASSSTRVAYSPLHF.

This clonotype was picked up a small number of times. The CDR3 sequence is CASTTDDRYYEQYF. The CDR3 DNA reads as TGTGCCAGCACAACAGACGACAGATACTACGAGCAGTACTTC. The chain couples TRBV5-5 to TRBJ2-7; a possible D gene is TRBD1 (5 bases). The CDR3 is made up of 14 amino acids. The germline gives CDR1 SGHKS, CDR2 YYEKEE (reference sequence). Trimming shortened V by 6 bases and J by 3 bases, and 16 bases separated the two germline ends.